This entry lists 32 T cell receptor beta chains sequenced from one sample in a study of CD8+CD57+ T cells in acquired aplastic anemia. Genomic DNA, the template, was used for profiling of the TCR beta VDJ and CDR3. TCRdb passed the reads through MiXCR, listing each CDR3 protein once. This table has just over 400,000 distinct CDR3 sequences, approximately 70% appearing once. Sequencing input: sorted CD4+, CD8+, or CD8+CD57+ T cells (not recorded which) from PBMCs. The source is a human donor in good health, serving as a control.

Turning to this clonotype: The CDR3 end shows no conserved phenylalanine or tryptophan, and so a read error is likely. Because the CDR3's place on the DNA is in doubt, the DNA is left out and the CDR3 is given as listed by TCRdb. The chain recombines TRBV2 with TRBJ1-2. The CDR3 is 12 amino acids in total, end residues counted. Germline assignment: CDR1 SNHLY and CDR2 FYNNEI. This chain's CDR3 is CASSKGLYGSTH.

The chain carries TRBV7-9 and TRBJ2-7, with D tentatively TRBD2 (6 bases). The ends were cut back, 5 bases at V and 5 bases at J, with 19 bases in the middle. CDR3 size: 15 residues. Germline V gene data show CDR1 as SEHNR and CDR2 as FQNEAQ (reference sequence). CDR3 in amino acids: CASSPTGDPRDEQYF. The CDR3 nucleotides are TGTGCCAGCAGCCCCACGGGGGACCCTCGGGACGAGCAGTACTTC.

This clonotype was found once. The DNA is left out, because the CDR3 cannot be placed on it with certainty; the CDR3 is given as TCRdb lists it. This chain uses TRBV7-2 with TRBJ1-6. Both ends counted, the CDR3 spans 15 residues. Germline V gives CDR1 SGHTA, CDR2 FQGNSA. CDR3: CASSLQAYGYTFGHF.

The CDR3 DNA reads TGTGCCAGCAGCTTTTACCAGGGGAGGGAACAAGAGACCCAGTACTTC. Protein: CASSFYQGREQETQYF. The chain links TRBV11-2 to TRBJ2-5; D perhaps matches TRBD2 (7 bases). V was clipped by 3 bases and J by 2 bases, with 16 bases between them. This CDR3 comprises 16 residues. Germline lookup yields CDR1 SGHAT and CDR2 FQNNGV.

CDR3 bases: TGCGCCAGCAGGGGAGAAGCGGGGCGGGTGTTTACGCAGTATTTT. Its protein is CASRGEAGRVFTQYF. This rearrangement joins TRBV10-1 to TRBJ2-7; 7 positions agree with TRBD2. The J call could be wrong; TRBJ2-3 is a better fit for the DNA end. Germline V gene sequence: CDR1 WNHNN, CDR2 SYGVQD (reference sequence). The CDR3 is 15 amino acids.

This clonotype has at least ten counts. The genes are TRBV30 and TRBJ1-2; tentative D call: TRBD1 (6 bases). The CDR3 consists of 13 residues. Germline V gives CDR1 GTSNPN, CDR2 SVGIG (reference sequence). V lost 2 bases to trimming and J lost 9 bases, with 16 bases between them. In nucleotides, the CDR3 is TGTGCCTGGAGTCTGGAACAGGGAAGGCGCTACACCTTC. Protein: CAWSLEQGRRYTF.

The V and J genes are TRBV27 and TRBJ1-2; 7 nucleotides match TRBD1. The V gene's germline CDR1 is MNHEY and CDR2 SMNVEV (reference sequence). V gave up 5 bases and J gave up 5 bases; unmatched junction bases: 11. This CDR3 has 15 amino acids. CDR3 protein: CASSADRVLGYGYTF. The DNA for the CDR3 is TGTGCCAGCAGTGCAGACAGGGTCCTGGGATATGGCTACACCTTC.

The V gene is TRBV24-1, the J gene TRBJ2-1, with 8 bases that match TRBD2. Germline V gene data show CDR1 as KGHDR and CDR2 as SFDVKD. V shed 11 bases and J 9 bases; nucleotides not matched to a gene: 14. CDR3 length equals 14 residues. CDR3 sequence reads: CASNGGVSETEQFF. DNA for the CDR3: TGTGCCAGTAACGGGGGGGTGTCGGAGACTGAGCAGTTCTTC.

The V call is TRBV12-3 or TRBV12-4, the J call TRBJ1-1; D is perhaps TRBD1 (6 bases). Trimming took 5 bases from V and 2 from J, leaving 12 bases between them. The CDR3 is made up of 14 amino acids. The CDR3 DNA is TGTGCCAGCAGTCTGCCAGGGGAAAACACTGAAGCTTTCTTT. Translating gives CASSLPGENTEAFF.

The chain couples TRBV7-6 to TRBJ2-5, with a possible D match to TRBD2 (5 bases). This CDR3 has 14 residues. In germline, CDR1 is SGHVS, CDR2 FNYEAQ. V lost 1 base, J lost 5 bases, and 11 bases lay in between. In DNA, the CDR3 is TGTGCCAGCAGCTTAGGGACCGGGATGGAGACCCAGTACTTC. It encodes CASSLGTGMETQYF.

V is TRBV24-1 and J is TRBJ2-1, with D unresolved. There are 11 residues in the CDR3. Trimming took 7 bases from V and 13 from J, leaving 13 bases between them. CDR1 KGHDR and CDR2 SFDVKD come from the germline V gene. In DNA, the CDR3 is TGTGCCACCAGGTCCGGGCAAGACCAGTTCTTC. Amino acids: CATRSGQDQFF.

V is TRBV2 and J is TRBJ1-1; no clear D gene. Trimming shortened V by 5 bases and J by 1 base, and 14 bases separated the two germline ends. The CDR3 runs 15 residues. Germline V gives CDR1 SNHLY, CDR2 FYNNEI. The CDR3 spells CASSLWRSKNTEAFF. In nucleotides, the CDR3 is TGTGCCAGCAGTCTTTGGAGGAGCAAGAACACTGAAGCTTTCTTT.

This chain uses TRBV7-6 with TRBJ1-5; D not resolved. The V end lost 0 bases, the J end lost 16 bases, and 22 bases lay between the germline ends. Germline V lookup: CDR1 SGHVS, CDR2 FNYEAQ. The CDR3 is 15 residues long. The chain's CDR3 is CASSLASEYEQYYHF. The CDR3 nucleotides read TGTGCCAGCAGCTTAGCTTCGGAGTACGAGCAATACTACCATTTT.

This clonotype was picked up many times. The rearrangement joins TRBV12-3 or TRBV12-4 to TRBJ1-5, with 9 nucleotides matching TRBD1. CDR3 length: 17 residues. J gave up 4 bases and V 5 bases, and 12 bases lay outside the gene matches. Here the CDR3 reads CASSLGGGQGLNQPQHF. The CDR3, as DNA: TGTGCCAGCAGTCTAGGGGGGGGACAGGGTCTAAATCAGCCCCAGCATTTT.

This clonotype was seen at least ten times. This rearrangement joins TRBV2 to TRBJ2-7; TRBD1 matches 9 bases. The CDR3 spans 14 residues. Unmatched junction bases numbered 3, after V lost 2 bases and J lost 4 bases. Looked up from germline, CDR1 is SNHLY and CDR2 is FYNNEI. The CDR3: CASSEQGQGYEQYF. DNA of the CDR3: TGTGCCAGCAGTGAACAGGGACAGGGTTACGAGCAGTACTTC.

The chain has TRBV19 and TRBJ2-3, with TRBD2 matching over 9 bases. This CDR3 has 14 amino acids. With 9 bases clipped from V and 3 bases from J, the junction kept 7 bases outside the gene matches. Per the germline V gene, CDR1 is LNHDA and CDR2 is SQIVND (reference sequence). This chain's CDR3 is CARTLSGGTDTQYF. Written as DNA, the CDR3 is TGTGCCAGAACCCTCAGCGGGGGGACAGATACGCAGTATTTT.

The chain combines TRBV7-3 with TRBJ2-7; 7 positions match TRBD1. The germline gives CDR1 SGHTA, CDR2 FQGTGA. The CDR3 runs to 17 residues. Trimming took 6 bases from V and 5 from J; bases not matched to a gene: 19. The CDR3 DNA is TGTGCCAGCAGTCCCGGGGACAGCCCCTACGAGCAGCACGAGCAGTACTTC. Translated: CASSPGDSPYEQHEQYF.

The V and J genes are TRBV11-2 and TRBJ1-6; D is undetermined. CDR1 is SGHAT, CDR2 FQNNGV, per germline. The V gene lost 1 base and the J gene lost 7 bases, with 11 bases spanning the gap. The CDR3 is 15 amino acids. CDR3 nucleotide sequence: TGTGCCAGCAGCTTAGGCGGCCAGCGGAATTCACCCCTCCACTTT. This encodes CASSLGGQRNSPLHF.

This clonotype was counted a few times. V is TRBV10-3 and J is TRBJ2-2, with no clear D. Germline V gene lookup returns CDR1 ENHRY and CDR2 SYGVKD. CDR3 size: 13 residues. V dropped 3 bases and J dropped 5 bases, with 7 bases sitting between them. The CDR3 bases are TGTGCCATCAGTGAACGAGAGACCGGGGAGCTGTTTTTT. Protein sequence: CAISERETGELFF.

This clonotype has more than one count but fewer than ten. A single base separates this from a much larger clone, so it may be a read error. V usage is TRBV6-1 and J usage is TRBJ1-1; the D is unclear. This CDR3 has 11 amino acids. Trimming left V 8 bases short and J 8 bases short, with 12 bases between. CDR1 is MNHNS and CDR2 is SASEGT in the germline V gene. This CDR3 reads CASGKGREAFF. CDR3 nucleotides: TGTGCCAGCGGTAAAGGACGGGAAGCTTTCTTT.

This clonotype was recorded at least ten times. The V and J genes are TRBV12-3 or TRBV12-4 and TRBJ1-4; tentatively, D is TRBD1 (6 bases). Trimming stripped 5 bases from V and 8 bases from J, with 15 bases between. This CDR3 has 14 residues. The CDR3 DNA reads TGTGCCAGCAGTCATGACAGGATCGAAGAAAAACTGTTTTTT. Encoded protein: CASSHDRIEEKLFF.

This clonotype was seen many times. The CDR3 DNA reads TGCAGTGCTAGAGGTGATTCGGTGCCCGGACTAGCGGAAGAGACCCAGTACTTC. Protein: CSARGDSVPGLAEETQYF. V and J are TRBV20-1 and TRBJ2-5; 10 bases align to TRBD2. The CDR3 length is 18 residues. CDR1 is DFQATT and CDR2 is SNEGSKA in the germline V gene (reference sequence). The junction had 14 bases not matched to a gene; V was cut back by 1 base and J by 3 bases.

A note on this clonotype: A junction boundary mismatches the germline segment, possibly from a read error. The rearrangement joins TRBV19 to TRBJ2-7; D is uncertain. CDR1 LNHDA and CDR2 SQIVND come from the germline V gene (reference sequence). The CDR3 sequence is 13 residues long. The DNA of the CDR3 is TGTGCCAGCAGCTTAGCAGAATTTTACCCCCTGTACTTT. This codes for CASSLAEFYPLYF.

The chain couples TRBV7-2 to TRBJ1-1; D perhaps matches TRBD1 (5 bases). CDR3 length: 15 residues. Germline V lookup: CDR1 SGHTA, CDR2 FQGNSA. Trimming cost V 5 bases and J 14 bases, with 27 bases left between them. CDR3 amino acids: CASSGKRGGLYEQFF. DNA for the CDR3: TGTGCCAGCAGCGGGAAGCGGGGGGGACTCTACGAGCAGTTCTTT.

This clonotype has a count of ten or more. V is TRBV5-5 and J is TRBJ1-5; TRBD1 might be the D (5 bases). Per germline, CDR1 SGHKS and CDR2 YYEKEE (reference sequence). This CDR3 spans 15 amino acids. Trimming took 3 bases from V and 1 from J, leaving 11 bases between them. The CDR3 nucleotides are TGTGCCAGCAGCTCATCGCCAGGGAGCAATCAGCCCCAGCATTTT. As protein: CASSSSPGSNQPQHF.

The V gene is TRBV5-4, the J gene TRBJ2-1; TRBD1 might be the D (6 bases). V gave up 4 bases and J gave up 3 bases, with 17 bases separating them. CDR1 and CDR2 (germline): SGHNT, YYREEE (reference sequence). This CDR3 is 16 amino acids long. CDR3 DNA: TGTGCCAGCAGCCAGAGGACAGTAGTGGGCTACAATGAGCAGTTCTTC. Translated, it gives CASSQRTVVGYNEQFF.

The chain couples TRBV29-1 to TRBJ2-7; 7 bases map to TRBD1. This CDR3 contains 14 residues. The J segment lost 4 bases and the V segment lost 0 bases, leaving 6 bases of the junction unmatched. Looked up from germline, CDR1 is SQVTM and CDR2 is ANQGSEA. CDR3 protein: CSVEEVGRGYEQYF. The CDR3 region has the DNA TGCAGCGTTGAAGAAGTCGGCAGGGGGTACGAGCAGTACTTC.

The V and J genes are TRBV20-1 and TRBJ2-5, with 9 bases lining up with TRBD2. V shed 2 bases and J 5 bases; nucleotides not matched to a gene: 6. CDR1 and CDR2 (germline): DFQATT, SNEGSKA (reference sequence). The CDR3 covers 14 residues. The CDR3 loop reads CSARQRGGDETQYF. The CDR3 DNA follows: TGCAGTGCTAGACAGCGCGGGGGGGATGAGACCCAGTACTTC.

This clonotype came up a few times. The rearrangement joins TRBV11-3 to TRBJ2-1, with D hard to call. Trimming stripped 0 bases from V and 6 bases from J, with 6 bases between. From germline, CDR1 is SGHNT and CDR2 YENEEA. The CDR3 covers 13 residues. The CDR3 is CASSLEGINEQFF. DNA of the CDR3: TGTGCCAGCAGCTTAGAGGGGATCAATGAGCAGTTCTTC.

The chain combines TRBV20-1 with TRBJ2-5; 12 nucleotides line up with TRBD2. The CDR3 consists of 15 residues. J gave up 5 bases and V 5 bases, and 9 bases lay outside the gene matches. The germline CDR1 and CDR2 sequences are DFQATT and SNEGSKA (reference sequence). In nucleotides, the CDR3 is TGCAGTGCTGCCGGGCTAGCGGGGGGGCTTGAGACCCAGTACTTC. It codes for CSAAGLAGGLETQYF.

This clonotype was seen repeatedly, ten times or more. The chain combines TRBV9 with TRBJ2-3; possibly TRBD1 for D (6 bases). Trimming left V 4 bases short and J 1 base short, with 13 bases between. Germline V CDR1 and CDR2: SGDLS, YYNGEE. The CDR3 totals 15 residues. In DNA form, the CDR3 reads TGTGCCAGCAGCCCAGGGGATCGGGGCACAGATACGCAGTATTTT. Protein sequence: CASSPGDRGTDTQYF. Drawing the rest from reference TRBV9 and TRBJ2-3, the complete variable domain is DSGVTQTPKHLITATGQRVTLRCSPRSGDLSVYWYQQSLDQGLQFLIQYYNGEERAKGNILERFSAQQFPDLHSELNLSSLELGDSALYFCASSPGDRGTDTQYFGPGTRLTVL.

In its sample, this clonotype was seen many times. The chain uses TRBV20-1 and TRBJ1-6; D may be TRBD1 (5 bases). This CDR3 is built from 13 residues. Germline assignment: CDR1 DFQATT and CDR2 SNEGSKA (reference sequence). The V and J ends lost 6 bases and 15 bases respectively, with 21 bases between them. CDR3 amino acids: CSARREGGGILHF. The CDR3 DNA reads as TGCAGTGCCCGGCGGGAGGGCGGGGGTATCCTCCACTTT.